The rows below give T cell receptor beta chains drawn from one sample of a study of T cell responses to AZD1222 COVID-19 vaccine. Assay: immunoSEQ multiplex PCR; the TCRdb copy retains only in-frame clones and omits some. The profile shows over 120,000 clones, 88% of them singletons. The specimen comprised peripheral blood, sampled 28 days after the second dose of the MenACWY control vaccine. These receptors all come from an adult who received the MenACWY meningococcal vaccine as a control. Both conserved end residues are part of each CDR3. A D gene is named only where the DNA matches it firmly. Not all rows give a size; the values are once, few, many and, for expanded clones, a class.

>NA|NA|TRBJ1-4|TRBV7-9|13
CASSTTTNEKLFF
TGTGCCAGCAGCACAACAACTAATGAAAAACTGTTTTTT
>NA|NA|TRBJ1-2|TRBV6-5|12
CASRHYPEGYTF
TGTGCCAGCAGGCACTACCCGGAGGGCTACACCTTC
>NA|NA|TRBJ2-2|TRBV6-2/TRBV6-3|15
CASSYFGVNTGELFF
TGTGCCAGCAGTTACTTCGGGGTGAACACCGGGGAGCTGTTTTTT
>NA|NA|TRBJ1-2|TRBV5-8|15
CASSRNDAGYHGYTF
TGTGCCAGCAGCCGGAATGATGCCGGCTACCATGGCTACACCTTC
>NA|NA|TRBJ2-1|TRBV14|12
CASSQDSRGQFF
TGTGCCAGCAGCCAAGACTCGCGGGGGCAGTTCTTC
>once|TRBD1|TRBJ1-5|TRBV7-2|16
CASSLHRGGSNQPQHF
TGTGCCAGCAGCCTTCACAGGGGAGGGTCCAATCAGCCCCAGCATTTT
>NA|TRBD1|TRBJ1-6|TRBV7-2|16
CASSAGTGENNSPLHF
TGTGCCAGCAGCGCTGGGACAGGGGAGAATAATTCACCCCTCCACTTT
>NA|NA|TRBJ1-3|TRBV29-1|13
CSARQGTGNTIYF
TGCAGCGCGAGGCAGGGGACTGGAAACACCATATATTTT
>NA|NA|TRBJ1-1|TRBV7-2|13
CASSGQQNTEAFF
TGTGCCAGCAGCGGACAGCAGAACACTGAAGCTTTCTTT
>NA|TRBD1|TRBJ1-2|TRBV28|15
CASSPPDRGSNGYTF
TGTGCCAGCAGTCCGCCGGACAGGGGCTCAAATGGCTACACCTTC
>NA|NA|TRBJ1-6|TRBV3-1/TRBV3-2|23
CASSQDIRLGGTLKTDSNSPLHF
TGTGCCAGCAGCCAAGATATCAGACTTGGGGGGACCCTGAAAACAGATTCAAATTCACCCCTCCACTTT
>NA|TRBD2|TRBJ2-7|TRBV28|16
CASSSGTSGLLRVGGF
TGTGCCAGCAGTAGTGGGACTAGCGGATTACTACGAGTAGGTGGCTTC
>NA|NA|TRBJ2-3|TRBV6-2/TRBV6-3|12
CASSPYPDTQYF
TGTGCCAGCAGCCCCTATCCAGATACGCAGTATTTT
>few|TRBD1|TRBJ2-7|TRBV7-9|17
CASSLASIGTGTYEQYF
TGTGCCAGCAGCTTAGCTTCGATCGGGACAGGGACCTACGAGCAGTACTTC
>few|NA|TRBJ1-4|TRBV5-4|14
CASSATGLDEKLFF
TGTGCCAGCAGCGCAACAGGGCTGGATGAAAAACTGTTTTTT
>NA|TRBD1|TRBJ1-1|TRBV6-1|17
CASSVGGGAPGDTEAFF
TGTGCCAGCAGTGTAGGAGGGGGCGCCCCTGGGGACACTGAAGCTTTCTTT
>NA|NA|TRBJ2-7|TRBV4-3|15
CASSHYLGGEREQYF
TGCGCCAGCAGCCACTATCTTGGGGGAGAACGCGAGCAGTACTTC
>few|NA|TRBJ1-2|TRBV2|13
CASTFGPNYGYTF
TGTGCCAGCACATTCGGGCCTAACTATGGCTACACCTTC
>NA|NA|TRBJ1-4|TRBV29-1|15
CSVEDKREQNEKLFF
TGCAGCGTTGAAGATAAAAGGGAACAGAATGAAAAACTGTTTTTT
>once|NA|TRBJ2-7|TRBV9|14
CASSVLPDSTEQYF
TGTGCCAGCAGCGTATTACCGGACAGTACCGAGCAGTACTTC
>NA|TRBD1|TRBJ1-6|TRBV7-2|15
CASSLTGGLNSPLHF
TGTGCCAGCAGCTTAACAGGGGGCTTAAATTCACCCCTCCACTTT
>NA|NA|TRBJ2-3|TRBV6-5|13
CATRPPGADTQYF
TGTGCCACCAGACCGCCAGGGGCAGATACGCAGTATTTT
>NA|TRBD1|TRBJ2-5|TRBV5-1|14
CASRATGGAETQYF
TGCGCCAGCAGGGCTACAGGGGGCGCAGAGACCCAGTACTTC
>NA|NA|TRBJ1-1|TRBV29-1|14
CSVPKEGKNTEAFF
TGCAGCGTACCAAAGGAGGGGAAGAACACTGAAGCTTTCTTT
>NA|NA|TRBJ2-7|TRBV11-3|17
CASSPHAWDAGSYEQYF
TGTGCCAGCAGCCCCCACGCCTGGGACGCCGGCTCCTACGAGCAGTACTTC
>few|NA|TRBJ1-3|TRBV7-9|15
CASSLRQGEGNTIYF
TGTGCCAGCAGCTTACGGCAGGGTGAGGGAAACACCATATATTTT
>NA|NA|TRBJ2-1|TRBV7-2|15
CASSLGPGSYNEQFF
TGTGCCAGCAGCTTAGGACCAGGCTCCTACAATGAGCAGTTCTTC
>NA|NA|TRBJ2-7|TRBV6-6|18
CASSRQPPGVRSSYEQYF
TGTGCCAGCAGTCGCCAACCCCCGGGAGTCAGGAGCTCCTACGAGCAGTACTTC
>NA|TRBD1|TRBJ2-2|TRBV7-3|15
CASSPSRDSSGELFF
TGTGCCAGCAGCCCGTCCCGGGACAGTTCCGGGGAGCTGTTTTTT